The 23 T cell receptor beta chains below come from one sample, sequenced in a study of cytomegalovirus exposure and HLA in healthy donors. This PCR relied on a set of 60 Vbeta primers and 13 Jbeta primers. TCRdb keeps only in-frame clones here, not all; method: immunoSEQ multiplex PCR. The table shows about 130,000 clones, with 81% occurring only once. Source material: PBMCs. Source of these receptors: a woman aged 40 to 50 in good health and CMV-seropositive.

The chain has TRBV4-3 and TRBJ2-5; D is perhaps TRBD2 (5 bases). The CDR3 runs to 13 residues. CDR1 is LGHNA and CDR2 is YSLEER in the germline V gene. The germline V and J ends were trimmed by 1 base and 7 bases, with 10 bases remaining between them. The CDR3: CASSQGTEGTQYF. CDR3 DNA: TGCGCCAGCAGCCAAGGGACTGAGGGGACCCAGTACTTC.

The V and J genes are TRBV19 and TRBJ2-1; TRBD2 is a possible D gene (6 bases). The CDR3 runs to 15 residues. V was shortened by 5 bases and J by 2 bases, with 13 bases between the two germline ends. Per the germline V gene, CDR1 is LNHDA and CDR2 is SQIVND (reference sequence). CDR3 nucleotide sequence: TGTGCCAGTAGTCCGGGACTCAAGCCCTACAATGAGCAGTTCTTC. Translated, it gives CASSPGLKPYNEQFF.

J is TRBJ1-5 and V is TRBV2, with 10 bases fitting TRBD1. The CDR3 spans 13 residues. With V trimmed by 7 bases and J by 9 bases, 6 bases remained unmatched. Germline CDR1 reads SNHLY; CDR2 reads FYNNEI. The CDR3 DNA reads TGTGCCAGCAAGTGGGACAGGGGAAGGCCCCAGCATTTT. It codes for CASKWDRGRPQHF. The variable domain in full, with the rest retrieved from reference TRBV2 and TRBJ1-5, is EPEVTQTPSHQVTQMGQEVILRCVPISNHLYFYWYRQILGQKVEFLVSFYNNEISEKSEIFDDQFSVERPDGSNFTLKIRSTKLEDSAMYFCASKWDRGRPQHFGDGTRLSIL.

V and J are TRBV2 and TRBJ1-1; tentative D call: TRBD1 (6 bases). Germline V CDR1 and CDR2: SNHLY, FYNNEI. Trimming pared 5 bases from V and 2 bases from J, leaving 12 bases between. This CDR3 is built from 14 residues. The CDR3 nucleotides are TGTGCCAGCAGTAAATGGACAGCCAACACTGAAGCTTTCTTT. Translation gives CASSKWTANTEAFF.

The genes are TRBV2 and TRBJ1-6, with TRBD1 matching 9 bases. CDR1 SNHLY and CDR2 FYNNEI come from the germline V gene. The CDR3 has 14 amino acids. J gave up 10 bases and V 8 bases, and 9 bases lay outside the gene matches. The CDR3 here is CASRGDREASPLHF. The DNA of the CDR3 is TGTGCCAGCCGTGGGGACAGGGAAGCATCACCCCTCCACTTT.

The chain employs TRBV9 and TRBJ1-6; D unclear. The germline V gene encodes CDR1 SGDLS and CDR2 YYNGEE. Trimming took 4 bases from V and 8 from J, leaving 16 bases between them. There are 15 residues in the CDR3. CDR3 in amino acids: CASSLGEIGDSPLHF. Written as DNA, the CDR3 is TGTGCCAGCAGCCTGGGCGAGATCGGCGATTCACCCCTCCACTTT. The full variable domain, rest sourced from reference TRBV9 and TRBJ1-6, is DSGVTQTPKHLITATGQRVTLRCSPRSGDLSVYWYQQSLDQGLQFLIQYYNGEERAKGNILERFSAQQFPDLHSELNLSSLELGDSALYFCASSLGEIGDSPLHFGNGTRLTVT.

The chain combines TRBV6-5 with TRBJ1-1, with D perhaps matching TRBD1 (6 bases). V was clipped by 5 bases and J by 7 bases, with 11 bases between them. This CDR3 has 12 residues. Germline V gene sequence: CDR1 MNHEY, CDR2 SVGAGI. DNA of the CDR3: TGTGCCAGCAGTGTTGACAGGAATGAAGCTTTCTTT. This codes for CASSVDRNEAFF.

This CDR3 reads CASSVTPVGQETQYF. CDR3 nucleotides: TGTGCCAGCAGCGTAACCCCGGTCGGCCAAGAGACCCAGTACTTC. This chain connects TRBV9 to TRBJ2-5; no firm D call. The CDR3 loop spans 15 amino acids. Germline V gene sequence: CDR1 SGDLS, CDR2 YYNGEE. The V gene lost 1 base and the J gene lost 1 base, with 11 bases spanning the gap.

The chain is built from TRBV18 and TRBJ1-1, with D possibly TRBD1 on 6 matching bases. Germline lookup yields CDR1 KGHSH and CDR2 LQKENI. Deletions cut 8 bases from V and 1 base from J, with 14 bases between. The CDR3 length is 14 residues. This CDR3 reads CASASGVGNTEAFF. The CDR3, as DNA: TGTGCCAGCGCATCAGGGGTCGGGAACACTGAAGCTTTCTTT.

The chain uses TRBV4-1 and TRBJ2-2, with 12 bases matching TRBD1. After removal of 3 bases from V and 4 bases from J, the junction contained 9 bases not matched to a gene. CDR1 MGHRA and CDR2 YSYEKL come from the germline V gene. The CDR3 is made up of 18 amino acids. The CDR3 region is CASSQSRGQGATTGELFF. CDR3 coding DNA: TGCGCCAGCAGCCAGTCCAGGGGACAGGGGGCGACCACCGGGGAGCTGTTTTTT.

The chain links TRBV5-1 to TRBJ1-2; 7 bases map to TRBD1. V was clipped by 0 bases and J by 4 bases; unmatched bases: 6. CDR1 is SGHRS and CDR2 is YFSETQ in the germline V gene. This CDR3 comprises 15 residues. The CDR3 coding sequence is TGCGCCAGCAGCTTGGATCAGGGGGGCGGCTATGGCTACACCTTC. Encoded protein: CASSLDQGGGYGYTF.

Here the CDR3 reads CASGTGDFSNQPQHF. CDR3 DNA sequence: TGTGCCAGCGGGACAGGGGACTTTAGCAATCAGCCCCAGCATTTT. The gene calls are TRBV9 and TRBJ1-5, with 10 bases lining up with TRBD1. The CDR3 has 15 residues. V lost 7 bases to trimming and J lost 0 bases; unmatched junction nucleotides: 4. Germline loops: CDR1 SGDLS, CDR2 YYNGEE.

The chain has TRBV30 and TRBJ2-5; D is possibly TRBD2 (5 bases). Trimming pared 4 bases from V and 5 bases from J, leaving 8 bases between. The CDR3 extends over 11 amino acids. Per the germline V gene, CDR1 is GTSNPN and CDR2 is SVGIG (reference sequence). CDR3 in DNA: TGTGCCTGGAAAACTAGGGAGACCCAGTACTTC. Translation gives CAWKTRETQYF.

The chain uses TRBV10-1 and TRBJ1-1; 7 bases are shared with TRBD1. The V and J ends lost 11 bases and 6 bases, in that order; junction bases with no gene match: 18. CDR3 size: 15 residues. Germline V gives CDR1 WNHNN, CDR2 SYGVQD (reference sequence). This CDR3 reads CAATLARTGVSEAFF. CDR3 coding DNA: TGCGCCGCGACCCTTGCCAGAACAGGGGTCTCTGAAGCTTTCTTT.

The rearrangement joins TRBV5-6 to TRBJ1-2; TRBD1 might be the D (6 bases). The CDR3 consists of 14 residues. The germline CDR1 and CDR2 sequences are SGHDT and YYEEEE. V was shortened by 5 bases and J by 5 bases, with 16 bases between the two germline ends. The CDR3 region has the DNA TGTGCCAGCAGATTTGGGGGGGGCAGGTATGGCTACACCTTC. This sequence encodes CASRFGGGRYGYTF.

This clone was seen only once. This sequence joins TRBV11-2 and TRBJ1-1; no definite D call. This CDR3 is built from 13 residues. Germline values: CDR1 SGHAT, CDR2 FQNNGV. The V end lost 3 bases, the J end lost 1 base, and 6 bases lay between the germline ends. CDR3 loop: CASSFAGNTEAFF. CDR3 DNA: TGTGCCAGCAGCTTTGCGGGGAACACTGAAGCTTTCTTT.

This CDR3 is CASSWAQAGNYEQYF. The CDR3 coding sequence is TGTGCCAGCAGTTGGGCACAGGCTGGGAACTACGAGCAGTACTTC. V usage is TRBV28 and J usage is TRBJ2-7, with D possibly matching TRBD1 (5 bases). V was trimmed by 4 bases and J by 3 bases, leaving 16 bases between them. CDR3 size: 15 residues. Germline CDR1 reads MDHEN; CDR2 reads SYDVKM.

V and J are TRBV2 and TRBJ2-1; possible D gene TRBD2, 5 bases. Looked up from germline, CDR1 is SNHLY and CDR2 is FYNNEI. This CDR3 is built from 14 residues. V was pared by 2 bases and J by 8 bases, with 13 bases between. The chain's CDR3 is CASSELRVLDEQFF. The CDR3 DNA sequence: TGTGCCAGCAGTGAACTGAGGGTTTTGGATGAGCAGTTCTTC.

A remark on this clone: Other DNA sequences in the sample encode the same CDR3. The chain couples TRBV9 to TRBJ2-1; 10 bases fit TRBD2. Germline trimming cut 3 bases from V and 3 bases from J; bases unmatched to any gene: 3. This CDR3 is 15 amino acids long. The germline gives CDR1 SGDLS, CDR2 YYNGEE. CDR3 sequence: CASSASGGSYNEQFF. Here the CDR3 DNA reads TGTGCCAGCAGCGCTAGCGGGGGAAGCTACAATGAGCAGTTCTTC.

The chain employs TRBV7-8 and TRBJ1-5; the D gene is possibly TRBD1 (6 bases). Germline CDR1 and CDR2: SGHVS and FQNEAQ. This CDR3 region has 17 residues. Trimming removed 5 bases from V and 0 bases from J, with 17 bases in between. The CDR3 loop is CASSHKSGGFSNQPQHF. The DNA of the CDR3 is TGTGCCAGCAGCCATAAGAGTGGGGGCTTTAGCAATCAGCCCCAGCATTTT.

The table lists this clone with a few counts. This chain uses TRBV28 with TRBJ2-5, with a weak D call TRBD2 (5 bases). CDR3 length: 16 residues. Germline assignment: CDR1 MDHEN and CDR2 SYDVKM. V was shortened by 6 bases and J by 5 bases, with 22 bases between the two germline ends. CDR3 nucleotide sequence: TGTGCCAGCAGCCCCCCGGGTGAGGGATTAGGGGAGACCCAGTACTTC. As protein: CASSPPGEGLGETQYF.

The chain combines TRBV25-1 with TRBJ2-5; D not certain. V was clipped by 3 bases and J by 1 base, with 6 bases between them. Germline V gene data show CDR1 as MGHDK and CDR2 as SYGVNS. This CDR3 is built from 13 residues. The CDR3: CASSDLVQETQYF. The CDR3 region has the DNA TGTGCCAGCAGTGACCTCGTCCAAGAGACCCAGTACTTC.

CDR3 protein: CASSHGGPSDTQYF. The CDR3, as DNA: TGTGCCAGCAGCCACGGGGGACCCTCAGATACGCAGTATTTT. The chain carries TRBV7-3 and TRBJ2-3, with D possibly matching TRBD2 (6 bases). Trimming stripped 5 bases from V and 4 bases from J, with 13 bases between. The germline V gene has CDR1 SGHTA and CDR2 FQGTGA. The CDR3 consists of 14 residues.